Listed below are T cell receptor beta chains from one sample, sequenced in a study of T cells in Graves' hyperthyroidism and ophthalmopathy. TCRdb processed the multiplex PCR reads anew with MiXCR; each CDR3 protein has one entry. The sample contains a few hundred thousand distinct CDR3 sequences, approximately 49% of which appear only once. The sequenced material came from peripheral blood or thyroid tissue (not recorded which). Receptors were obtained from an adult woman with Graves' disease, either hyperthyroidism or ophthalmopathy (not recorded which). Each CDR3 is given with its conserved first and last residue. The order of the fields is clone size, V gene, J gene, D gene, CDR3 DNA, CDR3 protein. A D gene is named only where the DNA matches it firmly. The listing skips clone size in some rows; elsewhere it reads once, few, many or a size class.

abundance: many
v_gene: TRBV5-4
j_gene: TRBJ1-2
d_gene: -
CDR3nt: TGTGCCAGCAGCTTGGTAGGCAGGGTTGAGGGCTACACCTTC
CDR3aa: CASSLVGRVEGYTF

abundance: once
v_gene: TRBV7-2
j_gene: TRBJ2-5
d_gene: -
CDR3nt: TGTGCCAGCAGCGAGCGGTGGGGTCTGGGGGAGACCCAGTACTTC
CDR3aa: CASSERWGLGETQYF

abundance: -
v_gene: TRBV5-1
j_gene: TRBJ2-5
d_gene: TRBD2
CDR3nt: TGCGCCAGCAGGGTCGGAGGTCTAGCGGGATTCGATGAGACCCAGTACTTC
CDR3aa: CASRVGGLAGFDETQYF

abundance: -
v_gene: TRBV20-1
j_gene: TRBJ2-7
d_gene: -
CDR3nt: TGCAGTGCTAGGGACCGAACGCTACCCACCTACGAGCAGTACTTC
CDR3aa: CSARDRTLPTYEQYF

abundance: -
v_gene: TRBV12-3/TRBV12-4
j_gene: TRBJ2-5
d_gene: -
CDR3nt: TGTGCCAGCAGTTCGACAGAGACCCAGTACTTC
CDR3aa: CASSSTETQYF

abundance: few
v_gene: TRBV20-1
j_gene: TRBJ1-2
d_gene: -
CDR3nt: TGCAGTGCCAAGGGTCTTGGGGGCTACACCTTC
CDR3aa: CSAKGLGGYTF

abundance: few
v_gene: TRBV29-1
j_gene: TRBJ1-2
d_gene: -
CDR3nt: TGCAGCGTTGACCCCGACAGCAATGGCTACACCTTC
CDR3aa: CSVDPDSNGYTF

abundance: many
v_gene: TRBV29-1
j_gene: TRBJ1-2
d_gene: TRBD1
CDR3nt: TGCAGCGTTGACCGGACAGGGAATGGCTACACCTTC
CDR3aa: CSVDRTGNGYTF

abundance: -
v_gene: TRBV29-1
j_gene: TRBJ1-1
d_gene: TRBD1
CDR3nt: TGCAGCGTTGCCCTGTGGGACAGCGAAGCTTTCTTT
CDR3aa: CSVALWDSEAFF

abundance: many
v_gene: TRBV20-1
j_gene: TRBJ1-4
d_gene: -
CDR3nt: TGCAGTGCTAGAGATCGGACAGTTAGCGCTAATGAAAAACTGTTTTTT
CDR3aa: CSARDRTVSANEKLFF

abundance: -
v_gene: TRBV4-2
j_gene: TRBJ2-2
d_gene: TRBD1
CDR3nt: TGTGCCAGCAGCCAGTTTGGGACAGCCGGGGAGCTGTTTTTT
CDR3aa: CASSQFGTAGELFF

abundance: many
v_gene: TRBV12-3/TRBV12-4
j_gene: TRBJ1-1
d_gene: -
CDR3nt: TGTGCCAGCAGTTTTGTAGAGGGTATCACTGAAGCTTTCTTT
CDR3aa: CASSFVEGITEAFF

abundance: -
v_gene: TRBV10-3
j_gene: TRBJ2-7
d_gene: TRBD2
CDR3nt: TGTGCCATCAGTCGGCTAGCGGGAGGTGGGCTTTACGAGCAGTACTTC
CDR3aa: CAISRLAGGGLYEQYF

abundance: -
v_gene: TRBV29-1
j_gene: TRBJ1-1
d_gene: -
CDR3nt: TGCAGCGTTGAATGGGTCACTGAAGCTTTCTTT
CDR3aa: CSVEWVTEAFF

abundance: many
v_gene: TRBV19
j_gene: TRBJ1-2
d_gene: TRBD1
CDR3nt: TGTGCCAGTAGTCGCGACAGGGCAGCCTATGGCTACACCTTC
CDR3aa: CASSRDRAAYGYTF

abundance: few
v_gene: TRBV2
j_gene: TRBJ1-1
d_gene: -
CDR3nt: TGTGCCAGCAGAATAGGCCTGAAGAACACTGAAGCTTTCTTT
CDR3aa: CASRIGLKNTEAFF

abundance: -
v_gene: TRBV2
j_gene: TRBJ1-6
d_gene: -
CDR3nt: TGTGCCAGCACTGTGGCCAGCGGCACAAATTCACCCCTCCACTTT
CDR3aa: CASTVASGTNSPLHF

abundance: -
v_gene: TRBV5-1
j_gene: TRBJ2-6
d_gene: -
CDR3nt: TGCGCCAGCAGCTTGACTCCATTGTCTGGGGCCAACGTCCTGACTTTC
CDR3aa: CASSLTPLSGANVLTF

abundance: few
v_gene: TRBV5-6
j_gene: TRBJ2-2
d_gene: -
CDR3nt: TGTGCCAGCAGCTCCGGGAGTCCCACCGGGGAGCTGTTTTTT
CDR3aa: CASSSGSPTGELFF

abundance: -
v_gene: TRBV5-1
j_gene: TRBJ2-2
d_gene: -
CDR3nt: TGCGCCAGCAGCTTTAAGGGGCACGGCCTCTTCCTCGGGGAGCTGTTTTTT
CDR3aa: CASSFKGHGLFLGELFF